This TCR beta chain was recorded in a study of CD8+ T cells in alopecia areata. Study-level results: For lesional scalp, especially alopecia totalis/universalis, clonality was higher than in normal scalp. Scalp samples also contribute reads from the resident alphabeta T cells found in normal skin.

As the sequencing template, cDNA was produced by extracting RNA and reverse transcribing it. Here immunoSEQ multiplex PCR was the method, and the copy in TCRdb shows in-frame clones only, minus some. The table lists under 70,000 clones, roughly 61% of them singletons. The CDR3 contains 18 residues. Germline CDR1 is SQVTM and CDR2 is ANQGSEA. V was pared by 0 bases and J by 0 bases, with 6 bases of the junction left unmatched. Remarks on this clone: What it binds is not known.

Sequencing was performed on CD8+ T cells sorted from blood, taken at week 0. The chain uses TRBV29-1 and TRBJ2-1; 12 nucleotides match TRBD2. This sequence was found in a human donor with alopecia areata. DNA for the CDR3: TGCAGCGTTGAAGATCCCCTAGCGGGGGGGAGCTCCTACAATGAGCAGTTCTTC. Amino acids: CSVEDPLAGGSSYNEQFF.